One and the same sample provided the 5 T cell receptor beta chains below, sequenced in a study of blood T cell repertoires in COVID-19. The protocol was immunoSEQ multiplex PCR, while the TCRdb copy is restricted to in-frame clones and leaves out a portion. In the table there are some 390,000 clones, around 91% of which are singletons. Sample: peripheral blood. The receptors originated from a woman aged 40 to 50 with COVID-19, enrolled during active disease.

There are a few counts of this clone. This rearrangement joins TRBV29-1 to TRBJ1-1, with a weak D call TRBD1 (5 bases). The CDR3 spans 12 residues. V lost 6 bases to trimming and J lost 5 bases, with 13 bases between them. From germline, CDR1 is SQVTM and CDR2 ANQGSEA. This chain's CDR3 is CSVDLGVTEAFF. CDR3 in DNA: TGCAGCGTCGATCTAGGGGTAACTGAAGCTTTCTTT.

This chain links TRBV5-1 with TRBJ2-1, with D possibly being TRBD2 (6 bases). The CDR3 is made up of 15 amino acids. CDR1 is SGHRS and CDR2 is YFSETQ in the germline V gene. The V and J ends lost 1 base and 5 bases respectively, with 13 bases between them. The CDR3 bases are TGCGCCAGCAGCTTGAGTCTAGCGAACCACAATGAGCAGTTCTTC. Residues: CASSLSLANHNEQFF.

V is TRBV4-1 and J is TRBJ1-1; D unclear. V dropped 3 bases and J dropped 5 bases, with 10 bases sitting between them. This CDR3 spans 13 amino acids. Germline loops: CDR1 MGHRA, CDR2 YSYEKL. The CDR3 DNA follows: TGCGCCAGCAGCCAGATCTCTATTACTGAAGCTTTCTTT. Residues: CASSQISITEAFF.

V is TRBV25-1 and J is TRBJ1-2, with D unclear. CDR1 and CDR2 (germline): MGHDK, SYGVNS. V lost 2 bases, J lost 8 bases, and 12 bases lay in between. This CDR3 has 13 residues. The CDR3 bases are TGTGCCAGCAGTGAAAAGAACAATTTCGGCTACACCTTC. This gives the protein CASSEKNNFGYTF.

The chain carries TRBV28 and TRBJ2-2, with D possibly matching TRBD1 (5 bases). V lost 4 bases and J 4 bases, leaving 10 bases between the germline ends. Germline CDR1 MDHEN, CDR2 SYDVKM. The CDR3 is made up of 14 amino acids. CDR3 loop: CASSSPQGTGELFF. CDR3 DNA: TGTGCCAGCAGTTCCCCGCAGGGCACCGGGGAGCTGTTTTTT.